A single sample gave rise to the 23 T cell receptor beta chains below, sequenced in a study of control samples from healthy donors and cancer patients. Profiled with immunoSEQ multiplex PCR; TCRdb holds only in-frame clones, not every one. The sample lists some 150,000 clones; just under 95% were seen once. The sequencing sample was made of PBMCs. These receptors all come from a man aged 60 to 75 with colorectal cancer.

The chain is built from TRBV19 and TRBJ1-2; D uncertain. With 1 base removed from V and 5 bases from J, the gap between germline ends came to 17 bases. From germline, CDR1 is LNHDA and CDR2 SQIVND (reference sequence). The CDR3 loop spans 16 amino acids. DNA for the CDR3: TGTGCCAGTAGTATAGGGGGAGCGGCTGATTGGTATGGCTACACCTTC. It specifies CASSIGGAADWYGYTF.

The chain couples TRBV6-6 to TRBJ2-1; maybe TRBD2 (5 bases). The CDR3 is made up of 13 amino acids. With 8 bases removed from V and 6 bases from J, the gap between germline ends came to 14 bases. Germline V gene data show CDR1 as MNHNY and CDR2 as SVGAGI (reference sequence). The CDR3 coding sequence is TGTGCCAGCCTCGGACTGCTTAGCAATGAGCAGTTCTTC. This sequence encodes CASLGLLSNEQFF.

This chain connects TRBV11-2 to TRBJ2-7, with D tentatively TRBD1 (6 bases). Per germline, CDR1 SGHAT and CDR2 FQNNGV. The CDR3 covers 13 residues. With 2 bases removed from V and 12 bases from J, the gap between germline ends came to 17 bases. CDR3 coding DNA: TGTGCCAGCAGCTTACAGGGGCCCAACGGGTGGTACTTC. Amino acids: CASSLQGPNGWYF.

This chain connects TRBV11-2 to TRBJ1-2; 10 bases are a match to TRBD1. Germline CDR1 reads SGHAT; CDR2 reads FQNNGV. Trimming cost V 6 bases and J 8 bases; bases outside gene matches: 6. The CDR3 has 13 amino acids. CDR3 DNA: TGTGCCAGCAGTCCGGGACAGGGGATCGGCTACACCTTC. Amino acids: CASSPGQGIGYTF.

The chain uses TRBV7-2 and TRBJ2-5; 8 bases are a match to TRBD2. The CDR3 is 16 residues long. V lost 2 bases and J lost 4; bases outside the gene matches: 9. Per the germline V gene, CDR1 is SGHTA and CDR2 is FQGNSA. The CDR3 DNA is TGTGCCAGCAGCTTAAATTTCCGGGGGGGCGTAGAGACCCAGTACTTC. It translates to CASSLNFRGGVETQYF.

This chain links TRBV5-5 with TRBJ2-1; a weak D match, TRBD2 (5 bases). Between the trimmed V and J ends, which lost 3 bases and 0 bases, there was a span of 10 bases. The length of the CDR3 is 15 residues. Germline V gene data show CDR1 as SGHKS and CDR2 as YYEKEE (reference sequence). The CDR3 loop reads CASSSDTSSYNEQFF. CDR3 coding DNA: TGTGCCAGCAGCTCAGACACTAGCTCCTACAATGAGCAGTTCTTC.

The chain carries TRBV5-6 and TRBJ2-7; 10 nucleotides agree with TRBD1. The CDR3 sequence is 15 residues long. The germline gives CDR1 SGHDT, CDR2 YYEEEE. V shed 6 bases, J shed 2 bases, and the junction held 8 bases outside the gene matches. CDR3 DNA sequence: TGTGCCAGCACCATTCTCGGACAGGGGGCCTACGAGCAGTACTTC. It translates to CASTILGQGAYEQYF.

This chain uses TRBV4-1 with TRBJ2-1, with TRBD1 identical over 8 bases. The CDR3 extends over 16 amino acids. With V trimmed by 3 bases and J by 0 bases, 4 bases remained unmatched. CDR1 and CDR2 (germline): MGHRA, YSYEKL. CDR3 nucleotide sequence: TGCGCCAGCAGCCAGAAGGACAGGGCCTCCTACAATGAGCAGTTCTTC. Protein: CASSQKDRASYNEQFF.

The rearrangement uses TRBV6-2 or TRBV6-3 and TRBJ1-1, with no clear D. Germline CDR1 MNHEY, CDR2 SVGEGT. Trimming left V 4 bases short and J 3 bases short, with 12 bases between. This CDR3 has 14 amino acids. In nucleotides, the CDR3 is TGTGCCAGCAGTTCCCTCAGGCGTTACACTGAAGCTTTCTTT. It is translated as CASSSLRRYTEAFF.

The rearrangement uses TRBV4-1 and TRBJ2-3; D tentatively reads TRBD1 or TRBD2 (6 bases each). The CDR3 is made up of 17 amino acids. The ends were cut back, 1 base at V and 5 bases at J, with 19 bases in the middle. The germline V gene has CDR1 MGHRA and CDR2 YSYEKL. The CDR3 loop is CASSQGPVVGGRDTQYF. The DNA of the CDR3 is TGCGCCAGCAGCCAAGGGCCCGTAGTGGGGGGCCGAGATACGCAGTATTTT.

CDR3 sequence: CASSLDTRTNTEAFF. In nucleotides, the CDR3 is TGTGCCAGCAGTTTGGATACTCGGACGAACACTGAAGCTTTCTTT. This chain connects TRBV28 to TRBJ1-1; D is unresolved. Germline assignment: CDR1 MDHEN and CDR2 SYDVKM. Trimming shortened V by 3 bases and J by 1 base, and 12 bases separated the two germline ends. This CDR3 comprises 15 residues. Together with reference TRBV28 and TRBJ1-1, the CDR3 gives the full variable domain: DVKVTQSSRYLVKRTGEKVFLECVQDMDHENMFWYRQDPGLGLRLIYFSYDVKMKEKGDIPEGYSVSREKKERFSLILESASTNQTSMYLCASSLDTRTNTEAFFGQGTRLTVV.

The rearrangement links TRBV28 to TRBJ1-5; TRBD1 agrees at 9 bases. Germline lookup yields CDR1 MDHEN and CDR2 SYDVKM. Trimming took 1 base from V and 5 from J; bases not matched to a gene: 3. The CDR3 consists of 15 residues. The CDR3 protein is CASSLYRDRDQPQHF. CDR3 DNA: TGTGCCAGCAGTTTATATCGGGACAGGGATCAGCCCCAGCATTTT. Full variable domain (missing parts from reference TRBV28 and TRBJ1-5): DVKVTQSSRYLVKRTGEKVFLECVQDMDHENMFWYRQDPGLGLRLIYFSYDVKMKEKGDIPEGYSVSREKKERFSLILESASTNQTSMYLCASSLYRDRDQPQHFGDGTRLSIL.

J is TRBJ2-1 and V is TRBV6-5; maybe TRBD1 (6 bases). This CDR3 is 13 amino acids long. Germline lookup yields CDR1 MNHEY and CDR2 SVGAGI. Trimming cost V 7 bases and J 5 bases, with 12 bases left between them. The CDR3 coding sequence is TGTGCCAGCATCAGGGGTTCGCACAATGAGCAGTTCTTC. It yields the protein CASIRGSHNEQFF.

The table lists this clone with a count of one. This chain joins TRBV2 and TRBJ1-5; TRBD1 matches 7 bases. After removal of 3 bases from V and 4 bases from J, the junction contained 3 bases not matched to a gene. The CDR3 is 14 amino acids. Germline CDR1 SNHLY, CDR2 FYNNEI. The CDR3 region is CASSEETGNQPQHF. Here the CDR3 DNA reads TGTGCCAGCAGTGAGGAGACAGGGAATCAGCCCCAGCATTTT.

This chain connects TRBV24-1 to TRBJ2-3, with D hard to call. The CDR3 sequence is 12 residues long. CDR1 and CDR2 from the germline V gene are KGHDR and SFDVKD. Trimming pared 9 bases from V and 9 bases from J, leaving 15 bases between. DNA for the CDR3: TGTGCCACCGCCCTCGCGACGGACACGCAGTATTTT. Its protein product is CATALATDTQYF.

The chain uses TRBV10-2 and TRBJ2-5; D might be TRBD2 (5 bases). CDR3 length equals 16 residues. The germline gives CDR1 WSHSY, CDR2 SAAADI. V was clipped by 6 bases and J by 4 bases, with 21 bases between them. The CDR3 sequence: CASSDPSGPGRETQYF. Written as DNA, the CDR3 is TGCGCCAGCAGCGATCCTTCCGGACCGGGGAGAGAGACCCAGTACTTC.

The chain links TRBV27 to TRBJ2-7; D is possibly TRBD2 (6 bases). The CDR3 spans 14 residues. Germline V lookup: CDR1 MNHEY, CDR2 SMNVEV (reference sequence). The V and J ends lost 5 bases and 6 bases respectively, with 17 bases between them. CDR3 amino acids: CASSHGGGSGEQYF. The CDR3 nucleotides are TGTGCCAGCAGTCACGGGGGTGGTAGCGGCGAGCAGTACTTC.

The chain is built from TRBV10-3 and TRBJ1-2; 8 nucleotides match TRBD1. The germline V gene encodes CDR1 ENHRY and CDR2 SYGVKD. The CDR3 is made up of 14 amino acids. V lost 3 bases and J lost 4; bases outside the gene matches: 4. The CDR3 spells CAISEATGGYGYTF. The CDR3 bases are TGTGCCATCAGTGAAGCCACAGGGGGCTATGGCTACACCTTC.

The genes are TRBV19 and TRBJ1-2; the match to TRBD1 covers 8 bases. Germline CDR1 LNHDA, CDR2 SQIVND (reference sequence). The CDR3 is 11 residues long. V gave up 8 bases and J gave up 6 bases; unmatched junction bases: 2. Here the CDR3 DNA reads TGTGCCAGTGGACAGGGCCATGGCTACACCTTC. This sequence encodes CASGQGHGYTF.

The genes are TRBV6-2 or TRBV6-3 and TRBJ1-6; D might be TRBD1 (6 bases). In germline, CDR1 is MNHEY, CDR2 SVGEGT. CDR3 length: 15 residues. Trimming removed 2 bases from V and 8 bases from J, with 13 bases in between. The CDR3 bases are TGTGCCAGCAGTTACCCCGGACAGTCCTATTCACCCCTCCACTTT. It encodes CASSYPGQSYSPLHF.

This chain connects TRBV6-2 or TRBV6-3 to TRBJ2-7; D gene ambiguous. This CDR3 is built from 11 residues. Per the germline V gene, CDR1 is MNHEY and CDR2 is SVGEGT. Trimming stripped 2 bases from V and 6 bases from J, with 5 bases between. For the CDR3, the DNA is TGTGCCAGCAGTTACCTGAGCGAGCAGTACTTC. It specifies CASSYLSEQYF.

The chain employs TRBV19 and TRBJ1-3; perhaps TRBD1 as D (6 bases). The CDR3 has 15 residues. V was clipped by 2 bases and J by 2 bases, with 10 bases between them. Germline assignment: CDR1 LNHDA and CDR2 SQIVND (reference sequence). In DNA, the CDR3 is TGTGCCAGTAGTATATCGGCAGGGGCTGGAAACACCATATATTTT. Residues: CASSISAGAGNTIYF.

The chain joins TRBV18 to TRBJ1-1, with a tentative D call TRBD1 (5 bases). Trimming took 4 bases from V and 5 from J, leaving 14 bases between them. The CDR3 runs 14 residues. In germline, CDR1 is KGHSH, CDR2 LQKENI. The CDR3 protein is CASSHPGPTTEAFF. The CDR3 coding sequence is TGTGCCAGCTCACATCCAGGGCCGACTACTGAAGCTTTCTTT.